Following are 20 T cell receptor beta chains from one sample sequenced in a study of blood T cell repertoires in COVID-19. Only in-frame clones appear in the TCRdb table, and some are missing; sequencing was by immunoSEQ multiplex PCR. Altogether some 110,000 clones are present, approximately 86% being singletons, with the ten largest covering 7.7%. Sequencing was done on a sample of peripheral blood. The receptors shown here come from a human donor in a cohort sampled during active COVID-19.

The chain is built from TRBV5-1 and TRBJ1-2, with 7 nucleotides matching TRBD1. Germline CDR1 SGHRS, CDR2 YFSETQ. This CDR3 has 13 amino acids. V was clipped by 6 bases and J by 8 bases; unmatched bases: 10. For the CDR3, the DNA is TGCGCCAGCACCTATGGACAGGAAGGGGGCTACACCTTC. This gives the protein CASTYGQEGGYTF.

The chain uses TRBV27 and TRBJ2-1; 7 bases are shared with TRBD2. With V trimmed by 4 bases and J by 8 bases, 11 bases remained unmatched. Germline V gives CDR1 MNHEY, CDR2 SMNVEV (reference sequence). The CDR3 spans 15 residues. The chain's CDR3 is CASSWGGETRDEQFF. The CDR3 nucleotides read TGTGCCAGCAGTTGGGGGGGAGAGACAAGGGATGAGCAGTTCTTC.

The rearrangement links TRBV7-6 to TRBJ2-7; 9 bases line up with TRBD1. Trimming cost V 5 bases and J 3 bases; bases outside gene matches: 5. The CDR3 covers 14 residues. Germline lookup yields CDR1 SGHVS and CDR2 FNYEAQ. CDR3 sequence (DNA): TGTGCCAGCAGCCCGAGACAGGGGGACTACGAGCAGTACTTC. Its translation: CASSPRQGDYEQYF.

The chain combines TRBV7-3 with TRBJ2-3; the match to TRBD2 covers 8 bases. V trimming: 2 bases; J trimming: 1 base; junction bases outside the gene matches: 2. The CDR3 covers 15 residues. CDR1 is SGHTA and CDR2 is FQGTGA in the germline V gene. This CDR3 is CASSLDGGGTDTQYF. The DNA of the CDR3 is TGTGCCAGCAGCTTAGACGGGGGGGGCACAGATACGCAGTATTTT.

The chain employs TRBV4-2 and TRBJ2-1, with 9 bases lining up with TRBD2. This CDR3 region has 18 residues. CDR1 is LGHNA and CDR2 is YNFKEQ in the germline V gene. Trimming removed 4 bases from V and 5 bases from J; junction bases left unmatched: 15. CDR3 in amino acids: CASSLRAEREEGDNEQFF. In DNA form, the CDR3 reads TGTGCCAGCAGCCTCCGGGCGGAGCGGGAGGAAGGGGACAATGAGCAGTTCTTC.

V gene TRBV19 combines with J gene TRBJ2-2; 7 positions agree with TRBD1. The junction had 3 bases not matched to a gene; V was cut back by 5 bases and J by 6 bases. The length of the CDR3 is 13 residues. The V gene's germline CDR1 is LNHDA and CDR2 SQIVND (reference sequence). The CDR3 loop is CASSVQGSGELFF. In DNA, the CDR3 is TGTGCCAGTAGTGTACAGGGGTCCGGGGAGCTGTTTTTT. The full variable domain, in which reference TRBV19 and TRBJ2-2 provide the parts outside the CDR3, is DGGITQSPKYLFRKEGQNVTLSCEQNLNHDAMYWYRQDPGQGLRLIYYSQIVNDFQKGDIAEGYSVSREKKESFPLTVTSAQKNPTAFYLCASSVQGSGELFFGEGSRLTVL.

The chain joins TRBV27 to TRBJ2-7; 7 bases are a match to TRBD2. The CDR3 spans 13 residues. Germline V lookup: CDR1 MNHEY, CDR2 SMNVEV (reference sequence). Germline trimming cut 6 bases from V and 5 bases from J; bases unmatched to any gene: 7. The chain's CDR3 is CASRQWGGDEQYF. Here the CDR3 DNA reads TGTGCCAGCAGGCAATGGGGGGGGGACGAGCAGTACTTC.

The V and J genes are TRBV27 and TRBJ2-7; D perhaps matches TRBD2 (6 bases). The germline V gene has CDR1 MNHEY and CDR2 SMNVEV (reference sequence). The V gene lost 3 bases and the J gene lost 3 bases, with 15 bases spanning the gap. The CDR3 spans 15 residues. In DNA, the CDR3 is TGTGCCAGCAGTTTGACGCGGGGACCTAACTACGAGCAGTACTTC. This encodes CASSLTRGPNYEQYF.

This chain joins TRBV10-1 and TRBJ2-2; D possibly corresponds to TRBD1 (5 bases). Germline loops: CDR1 WNHNN, CDR2 SYGVQD (reference sequence). The CDR3 consists of 13 residues. V was clipped by 3 bases and J by 6 bases, with 8 bases between them. The CDR3 region has the DNA TGCGCCAGCAGTGAAGGGGTAGCCGGGGAGCTGTTTTTT. Translated: CASSEGVAGELFF.

This clone was recorded a few times. The chain is built from TRBV30 and TRBJ1-1; possibly TRBD1 for D (6 bases). Trimming shortened V by 2 bases and J by 3 bases, and 13 bases separated the two germline ends. CDR1 and CDR2 (germline): GTSNPN, SVGIG (reference sequence). The CDR3 is 14 residues long. CDR3 protein: CAWSKTGIHTEAFF. The CDR3 DNA follows: TGTGCCTGGAGTAAAACAGGGATACACACTGAAGCTTTCTTT.

This chain uses TRBV4-1 with TRBJ2-2, with 8 nucleotides matching TRBD2. There are 15 residues in the CDR3. The V and J ends lost 0 bases and 6 bases, in that order; junction bases with no gene match: 3. CDR1 and CDR2 (germline): MGHRA, YSYEKL. The CDR3: CASSQDPGGAGELFF. As DNA, the CDR3 is TGCGCCAGCAGCCAAGACCCCGGGGGGGCCGGGGAGCTGTTTTTT.

The chain links TRBV5-1 to TRBJ1-2, with 7 bases fitting TRBD1. The junction had 8 bases not matched to a gene; V was cut back by 2 bases and J by 7 bases. CDR1 is SGHRS and CDR2 is YFSETQ in the germline V gene. The CDR3 is 14 residues long. CDR3: CASSLGTASIGYTF. The CDR3 DNA is TGCGCCAGCAGCTTAGGGACAGCTTCTATTGGCTACACCTTC.

V usage is TRBV19 and J usage is TRBJ1-4; 7 bases match TRBD1. Trimming took 4 bases from V and 4 from J; bases not matched to a gene: 9. This CDR3 is built from 16 residues. CDR1 and CDR2 from the germline V gene are LNHDA and SQIVND (reference sequence). DNA for the CDR3: TGTGCCAGTAGTAACTACGACAGGGCCGGTAATGAAAAACTGTTTTTT. Encoded protein: CASSNYDRAGNEKLFF.

This clone was seen only a few times. The J gene is TRBJ2-3, the V gene TRBV6-6; 8 nucleotides match TRBD2. Losses at the gene ends were 7 bases for V and 2 bases for J; bases not matched to a gene: 5. In germline, CDR1 is MNHNY, CDR2 SVGAGI (reference sequence). The CDR3 is 14 residues long. In DNA, the CDR3 is TGTGCCAGCACAGAGCGGGGGTTCACAGATACGCAGTATTTT. Translated, it gives CASTERGFTDTQYF.

This chain joins TRBV6-2 or TRBV6-3 and TRBJ2-1, with 12 bases that match TRBD2. The junction had 14 bases not matched to a gene; V was cut back by 4 bases and J by 4 bases. This CDR3 contains 19 residues. Germline CDR1 reads MNHEY; CDR2 reads SVGEGT. CDR3 residues: CASSSNMATSGSRYNEQFF. For the CDR3, the DNA is TGTGCCAGCAGTTCTAATATGGCGACTAGCGGGAGTAGGTACAATGAGCAGTTCTTC.

The chain combines TRBV27 with TRBJ1-6; 8 positions match TRBD1. This CDR3 region has 17 residues. V shed 6 bases and J 1 base; nucleotides not matched to a gene: 8. The V gene's germline CDR1 is MNHEY and CDR2 SMNVEV (reference sequence). CDR3 bases: TGTGCCAGCAGCTCCAGGGGGCAGCCGTCCTATAATTCACCCCTCCACTTT. This sequence encodes CASSSRGQPSYNSPLHF.

The chain uses TRBV7-9 and TRBJ2-1, with TRBD2 matching over 10 bases. The CDR3 extends over 16 amino acids. Germline-derived CDR1 and CDR2 are SEHNR and FQNEAQ (reference sequence). The trim removed 5 bases at V and 8 bases at J, leaving 12 bases unmatched. This CDR3 is CASSKGLASGGYEQFF. The CDR3 DNA reads TGTGCCAGCAGCAAAGGGTTGGCTAGCGGGGGATATGAGCAGTTCTTC.

This chain connects TRBV11-2 to TRBJ2-7, with a tentative D call TRBD2 (7 bases). CDR3 size: 15 residues. Germline CDR1 and CDR2: SGHAT and FQNNGV. Between the trimmed V and J ends, which lost 4 bases and 7 bases, there was a span of 20 bases. The CDR3 nucleotides read TGTGCCAGCAGCTCGACTGGCGGGGGCCTAGGTGAGCAGTACTTC. Translated, it gives CASSSTGGGLGEQYF. The whole variable domain, filled in from reference TRBV11-2 and TRBJ2-7, reads EAGVAQSPRYKIIEKRQSVAFWCNPISGHATLYWYQQILGQGPKLLIQFQNNGVVDDSQLPKDRFSAERLKGVDSTLKIQPAKLEDSAVYLCASSSTGGGLGEQYFGPGTRLTVT.

The chain uses TRBV5-1 and TRBJ2-7, with 9 bases identical to TRBD2. In germline, CDR1 is SGHRS, CDR2 YFSETQ. The CDR3 runs 16 residues. V was clipped by 3 bases and J by 5 bases; unmatched bases: 12. This CDR3 is CASSWGIRGGAHEQYF. The CDR3 nucleotides read TGCGCCAGCAGCTGGGGTATACGCGGGGGGGCCCACGAGCAGTACTTC.

The rearrangement uses TRBV6-5 and TRBJ2-7; TRBD1 matches 7 bases. Germline V CDR1 and CDR2: MNHEY, SVGAGI. The CDR3 is 14 residues long. V gave up 7 bases and J gave up 0 bases; unmatched junction bases: 6. CDR3 residues: CASTPGTDSYEQYF. The DNA for the CDR3 is TGTGCCAGCACCCCGGGGACAGACTCCTACGAGCAGTACTTC.